The table lists the clone carrying this T cell receptor (beta chain) with a few counts. As yet, its antigen is unknown. These data originate in a study of CD8 T cells in ankylosing spondylitis. Whole-study findings and limits: It appeared that ankylosing spondylitis blood was characterized by a TCR beta motif of under ten highly homologous variants. Significantly higher representation of disease-linked clones was reported for matched ankylosing spondylitis synovial fluid.

TCRdb processed the 5' RACE reads anew with MiXCR; each CDR3 protein has one entry. The data show 400,000 to 450,000 distinct CDR3 sequences, under 20% seen once. The germline V gene encodes CDR1 SGHKS and CDR2 YYEKEE (reference sequence). The CDR3 is 15 residues long. The V segment lost 2 bases and the J segment 2 bases; nucleotides outside the gene matches: 6. Sample: blood, either unsorted or a sorted T cell fraction (not recorded which). This receptor was obtained from a male donor with ankylosing spondylitis. The genes are TRBV5-5 and TRBJ2-7; 8 nucleotides agree with TRBD2. CDR3 DNA: TGTGCCAGCAGCTTATCCGGGAGGGACCCCTACGAGCAGTACTTC. It yields the protein CASSLSGRDPYEQYF.